The next 18 T cell receptor beta chains were all read from a single sample in a study of human T cells and chemical hapten exposure. Sample time point: pre-sensitization, week 0. Sample treatment: therapeutic diphenylcyclopropenone sensitization with weekly scalp DPC. TCRdb analysed the RACE reads with MiXCR anew, one entry per CDR3 protein. This table holds under 200,000 distinct CDR3 sequences, around 30% found once. The specimen comprised whole blood, sampled in connection with sensitization to the hapten diphenylcyclopropenone (DPC). Receptors were obtained from a woman in her thirties with alopecia areata. Some clones in this sample may be carry-over from other donors' samples.

This clonotype showed up just a few times. This sequence joins TRBV9 and TRBJ1-2; no firm D call. V lost 0 bases and J lost 2, with 8 bases in between. The CDR3 runs 14 residues. Germline CDR1 and CDR2: SGDLS and YYNGEE. CDR3 protein: CASSVESGNYGYTF. CDR3 sequence (DNA): TGTGCCAGCAGCGTAGAATCAGGCAACTATGGCTACACCTTC.

This clonotype was seen only once. This is likely a read error, given that the CDR3 carries no conserved phenylalanine or tryptophan at its end. CDR3 DNA: TGCGCCAGCAGCTTTGACAGGGCGCCTAATGAAAAACTGTTTCTT. This encodes CASSFDRAPNEKLFL. The rearrangement joins TRBV5-1 to TRBJ1-4; TRBD1 agrees at 7 bases. The length of the CDR3 is 15 residues. Germline lookup yields CDR1 SGHRS and CDR2 YFSETQ. Trimming took 2 bases from V and 3 from J; bases not matched to a gene: 4.

This chain uses TRBV4-3 with TRBJ1-2; 7 bases are shared with TRBD1. V shed 3 bases, J shed 5 bases, and the junction held 12 bases outside the gene matches. The germline V gene has CDR1 LGHNA and CDR2 YSLEER. CDR3 length equals 16 residues. CDR3 sequence reads: CASSQMGTADGYGYTF. CDR3 nucleotide sequence: TGCGCCAGCAGCCAGATGGGGACAGCGGATGGGTATGGCTACACCTTC.

This clonotype was picked up a small number of times. The chain is built from TRBV6-1 and TRBJ2-2; the D gene is possibly TRBD1 (6 bases). The CDR3 totals 15 residues. The V end lost 3 bases, the J end lost 2 bases, and 10 bases lay between the germline ends. Germline lookup yields CDR1 MNHNS and CDR2 SASEGT. The CDR3 nucleotides read TGTGCCAGCAGTGAGACAGGCGATAACACCGGGGAGCTGTTTTTT. This encodes CASSETGDNTGELFF.

The sample holds a few counts of this clonotype. V usage is TRBV7-7 and J usage is TRBJ2-2; D is ambiguous. In germline, CDR1 is SSHAT, CDR2 FNYEAQ (reference sequence). Trimming stripped 2 bases from V and 7 bases from J, with 8 bases between. The CDR3 has 13 residues. Here the CDR3 reads CASSLSLGGELFF. The CDR3 bases are TGTGCCAGCAGCTTATCTCTAGGCGGGGAGCTGTTTTTT.

The V and J genes are TRBV27 and TRBJ2-1; 7 bases are shared with TRBD2. CDR3 length: 15 amino acids. CDR1 and CDR2 from the germline V gene are MNHEY and SMNVEV (reference sequence). After removal of 6 bases from V and 4 bases from J, the junction contained 9 bases not matched to a gene. The CDR3 nucleotides read TGTGCCAGCAGCGGATGGGGGAGGGCTTACAATGAGCAGTTCTTC. Amino acid sequence: CASSGWGRAYNEQFF.

There are many counts of this clonotype. The rearrangement joins TRBV4-2 to TRBJ2-2; TRBD1 matches 9 bases. The length of the CDR3 is 17 residues. Germline-derived CDR1 and CDR2 are LGHNA and YNFKEQ. V was clipped by 0 bases and J by 5 bases; unmatched bases: 7. The CDR3 here is CASSQDWTGVETGELFF. CDR3 sequence (DNA): TGTGCCAGCAGCCAAGATTGGACAGGGGTGGAGACCGGGGAGCTGTTTTTT.

The V and J genes are TRBV20-1 and TRBJ1-1, with D tentatively TRBD1 (5 bases). The CDR3 length is 14 residues. With 5 bases removed from V and 5 bases from J, the gap between germline ends came to 18 bases. The germline CDR1 and CDR2 sequences are DFQATT and SNEGSKA (reference sequence). The CDR3 reads CSAGRTPAGTEAFF. Here the CDR3 DNA reads TGCAGTGCTGGACGTACTCCGGCAGGGACTGAAGCTTTCTTT.

The gene calls are TRBV12-3 or TRBV12-4 and TRBJ1-6; TRBD1 matches at 8 bases. The J segment lost 6 bases and the V segment lost 7 bases, leaving 5 bases of the junction unmatched. CDR3 length equals 14 residues. CDR3 region: CASTGGQVNSPLHF. In DNA form, the CDR3 reads TGTGCCAGCACTGGGGGACAGGTTAATTCACCCCTCCACTTT.

The gene calls are TRBV11-3 and TRBJ1-1; no reliable D call. The CDR3 contains 13 residues. Trimming removed 0 bases at V and 11 bases at J, with 13 bases between. In germline, CDR1 is SGHNT, CDR2 YENEEA. CDR3 region: CASSLDGSRSAFF. DNA of the CDR3: TGTGCCAGCAGCTTAGATGGGAGCCGAAGCGCTTTCTTT.

This clonotype appeared a few times. The chain couples TRBV29-1 to TRBJ2-5; 9 nucleotides line up with TRBD1. Looked up from germline, CDR1 is SQVTM and CDR2 is ANQGSEA. V gave up 7 bases and J gave up 1 base; unmatched junction bases: 4. The CDR3 is 13 residues long. CDR3 sequence (DNA): TGCAGCGCAGGGACAGGGCCCCAAGAGACCCAGTACTTC. Encoded protein: CSAGTGPQETQYF.

This clonotype was detected a few times. The chain employs TRBV6-6 and TRBJ2-3; D tentatively reads TRBD1 or TRBD2 (5 bases each). The V gene lost 4 bases and the J gene lost 0 bases, with 14 bases spanning the gap. The CDR3 extends over 16 amino acids. The germline V gene encodes CDR1 MNHNY and CDR2 SVGAGI (reference sequence). The CDR3 coding sequence is TGTGCCAGCAGTTGGAGGACACGGACTAGCACAGATACGCAGTATTTT. Translating it yields CASSWRTRTSTDTQYF.

The chain combines TRBV29-1 with TRBJ2-7; 9 nucleotides match TRBD1. CDR3 size: 17 residues. Germline assignment: CDR1 SQVTM and CDR2 ANQGSEA. The V segment lost 4 bases and the J segment 1 base; nucleotides outside the gene matches: 14. The CDR3 DNA is TGCAGCGTTGCCGTGAGGGGGGGACAGGGCCTTTCCTACGAGCAGTACTTC. Protein: CSVAVRGGQGLSYEQYF.

V is TRBV27 and J is TRBJ1-6, with D tentatively TRBD1 (5 bases). This CDR3 is 14 amino acids long. Germline V gene sequence: CDR1 MNHEY, CDR2 SMNVEV (reference sequence). V lost 6 bases and J lost 9, with 15 bases in between. In nucleotides, the CDR3 is TGTGCCAGCAGGAATCGGGACTCCGCTTCACCCCTCCACTTT. Translated: CASRNRDSASPLHF.

This chain joins TRBV4-3 and TRBJ2-3; D is ambiguous. The CDR3 loop spans 14 amino acids. Looked up from germline, CDR1 is LGHNA and CDR2 is YSLEER. Trimming removed 0 bases from V and 4 bases from J, with 8 bases in between. CDR3 nucleotide sequence: TGCGCCAGCAGCCAAGAACTGGCCCCAGATACGCAGTATTTT. Translation gives CASSQELAPDTQYF.

The genes are TRBV5-1 and TRBJ2-6; D not resolved. This CDR3 has 14 amino acids. With 4 bases removed from V and 2 bases from J, the gap between germline ends came to 7 bases. The germline CDR1 and CDR2 sequences are SGHRS and YFSETQ. CDR3 bases: TGCGCCAGCAGCCCAGTCCCTGGGGCCAACGTCCTGACTTTC. This codes for CASSPVPGANVLTF.

The chain carries TRBV28 and TRBJ2-1, with 9 bases that match TRBD2. The ends lost 6 bases at V and 8 bases at J; junction bases unmatched: 14. CDR1 is MDHEN and CDR2 is SYDVKM in the germline V gene. The CDR3 spans 16 residues. The CDR3 DNA reads TGTGCCAGCAGGCGGACTAGCGTGGGACCAGGGGATGAGCAGTTCTTC. Translating gives CASRRTSVGPGDEQFF.

The chain recombines TRBV7-2 with TRBJ2-1, with 10 bases that match TRBD2. Per germline, CDR1 SGHTA and CDR2 FQGNSA. J gave up 7 bases and V 1 base, and 10 bases lay outside the gene matches. The CDR3 is made up of 17 amino acids. The CDR3 sequence is CASSLVLAGPQGNEQFF. The CDR3 DNA reads TGTGCCAGCAGCTTAGTACTAGCGGGACCCCAGGGAAATGAGCAGTTCTTC.